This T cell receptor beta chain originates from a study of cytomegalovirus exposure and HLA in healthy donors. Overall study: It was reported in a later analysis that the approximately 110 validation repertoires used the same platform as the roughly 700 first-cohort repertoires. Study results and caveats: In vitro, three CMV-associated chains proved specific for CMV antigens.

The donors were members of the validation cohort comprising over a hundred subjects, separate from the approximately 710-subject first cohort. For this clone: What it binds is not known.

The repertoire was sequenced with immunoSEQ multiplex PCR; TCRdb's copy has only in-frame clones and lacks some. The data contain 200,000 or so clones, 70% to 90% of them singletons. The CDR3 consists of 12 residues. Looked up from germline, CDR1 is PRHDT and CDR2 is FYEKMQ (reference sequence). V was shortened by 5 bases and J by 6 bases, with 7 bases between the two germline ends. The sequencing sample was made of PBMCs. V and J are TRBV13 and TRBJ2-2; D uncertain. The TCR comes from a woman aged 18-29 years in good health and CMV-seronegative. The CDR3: CASSPNPGELFF. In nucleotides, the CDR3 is TGTGCCAGCAGCCCCAACCCCGGGGAGCTGTTTTTT.